The 22 T cell receptor beta chains below were found in one sample sequenced in a study of blood T cell repertoires in COVID-19. TCRdb's copy holds only in-frame clones and misses some; the assay was immunoSEQ multiplex PCR. Among about 29,000 clones listed, roughly 89% were seen once. The specimen sequenced was peripheral blood. These receptors were obtained from a man between 65 and 79 years old with active COVID-19.

The CDR3: CASSQDRGAYNEQFF. CDR3 in DNA: TGTGCCAGCAGCCAAGATCGGGGGGCCTACAATGAGCAGTTCTTC. The gene calls are TRBV4-2 and TRBJ2-1; 7 nucleotides line up with TRBD2. V shed 0 bases and J 2 bases; nucleotides not matched to a gene: 1. This CDR3 comprises 15 residues. Germline V gene sequence: CDR1 LGHNA, CDR2 YNFKEQ.

V is TRBV29-1 and J is TRBJ2-7; no firm D call. Trimming cost V 4 bases and J 0 bases, with 7 bases left between them. The CDR3 consists of 12 residues. In germline, CDR1 is SQVTM, CDR2 ANQGSEA. In nucleotides, the CDR3 is TGCAGCGTTGTCGAGAGCTCCTACGAGCAGTACTTC. Translated: CSVVESSYEQYF.

The genes are TRBV27 and TRBJ1-2, with 8 bases matching TRBD1. V shed 8 bases and J 0 bases; nucleotides not matched to a gene: 8. Germline lookup yields CDR1 MNHEY and CDR2 SMNVEV (reference sequence). The CDR3 is 15 amino acids. The CDR3 here is CASRRDRSTNYGYTF. The CDR3 DNA follows: TGTGCCAGCCGCAGGGACAGGTCCACTAACTATGGCTACACCTTC.

This clone occurred a few times. The chain employs TRBV5-1 and TRBJ1-6; D possibly corresponds to TRBD1 (6 bases). Trimming took 0 bases from V and 8 from J, leaving 12 bases between them. The CDR3 loop spans 15 amino acids. Germline-derived CDR1 and CDR2 are SGHRS and YFSETQ. CDR3 loop: CASSLAPTGDSPLHF. CDR3 nucleotide sequence: TGCGCCAGCAGCTTGGCCCCGACAGGAGATTCACCCCTCCACTTT.

J is TRBJ2-2 and V is TRBV6-5; 8 bases agree with TRBD2. CDR3 length: 15 amino acids. Unmatched junction bases numbered 12, after V lost 8 bases and J lost 7 bases. Germline CDR1 is MNHEY and CDR2 is SVGAGI. The CDR3 here is CASRGAGGGDGELFF. For the CDR3, the DNA is TGTGCCAGCCGAGGCGCGGGGGGCGGGGACGGGGAGCTGTTTTTT.

The chain uses TRBV10-3 and TRBJ2-1; D might be TRBD2 (6 bases). Germline CDR1 and CDR2: ENHRY and SYGVKD. V lost 0 bases, J lost 0 bases, and 6 bases lay in between. This CDR3 spans 15 amino acids. This CDR3 is CAISESAGSYNEQFF. The CDR3, as DNA: TGTGCCATCAGTGAGTCAGCGGGCTCCTACAATGAGCAGTTCTTC.

The rearrangement links TRBV18 to TRBJ2-5, with D possibly being TRBD2 (6 bases). Trimming removed 0 bases at V and 4 bases at J, with 9 bases between. Germline CDR1 reads KGHSH; CDR2 reads LQKENI. This CDR3 region has 14 residues. CDR3 loop: CASSPPGTGETQYF. As DNA, the CDR3 is TGTGCCAGCTCACCACCCGGGACTGGAGAGACCCAGTACTTC.

The table lists this clone with a count of one. The chain links TRBV30 to TRBJ2-5, with 7 bases that match TRBD1. Germline assignment: CDR1 GTSNPN and CDR2 SVGIG (reference sequence). V shed 4 bases, J shed 2 bases, and the junction held 10 bases outside the gene matches. The CDR3 is 15 residues long. The CDR3 DNA reads as TGTGCCTGGATAGAGAGGGGGCGGAAACAAGAGACCCAGTACTTC. This translates into CAWIERGRKQETQYF.

This sequence joins TRBV3-1 (or the pseudogene TRBV3-2) and TRBJ1-6; TRBD1 matches 7 bases. Trimming took 0 bases from V and 1 from J; bases not matched to a gene: 3. Looked up from germline, CDR1 is LGHDT and CDR2 is YNNKEL (reference sequence). CDR3 length: 17 residues. The DNA of the CDR3 is TGTGCCAGCAGCCAAGACCTGACAGGGTCCTATAATTCACCCCTCCACTTT. Translated: CASSQDLTGSYNSPLHF.

This chain links TRBV7-2 with TRBJ1-6, with 7 nucleotides matching TRBD1. CDR1 SGHTA and CDR2 FQGNSA come from the germline V gene. Trimming removed 1 base from V and 4 bases from J; junction bases left unmatched: 4. The CDR3 loop spans 16 amino acids. CDR3 DNA: TGTGCCAGCAGCTTAGAGGTGACAGGGTATAATTCACCCCTCCACTTT. Amino acids: CASSLEVTGYNSPLHF.

J is TRBJ1-1 and V is TRBV18; 8 nucleotides align to TRBD1. V shed 5 bases, J shed 2 bases, and the junction held 7 bases outside the gene matches. CDR1 KGHSH and CDR2 LQKENI come from the germline V gene. This CDR3 region has 15 residues. Here the CDR3 reads CASSVSTGVNTEAFF. Written as DNA, the CDR3 is TGTGCCAGCTCAGTATCGACAGGGGTAAACACTGAAGCTTTCTTT.

This clone was counted once. CDR3 protein: CASSGTGGTEAFF. The CDR3 coding sequence is TGTGCCAGCAGTGGGACAGGGGGGACTGAAGCTTTCTTT. The rearrangement joins TRBV2 to TRBJ1-1, with 10 bases identical to TRBD1. The CDR3 has 13 amino acids. The V segment lost 4 bases and the J segment 5 bases; nucleotides outside the gene matches: 1. Looked up from germline, CDR1 is SNHLY and CDR2 is FYNNEI.

This chain connects TRBV10-3 to TRBJ1-3, with 8 bases matching TRBD1. V was pared by 4 bases and J by 8 bases, with 13 bases of the junction left unmatched. The CDR3 contains 16 residues. CDR1 is ENHRY, CDR2 SYGVKD, per germline. The CDR3 spells CAISVRGLTGEDTIYF. CDR3 bases: TGTGCCATCAGTGTTCGGGGCCTGACAGGGGAGGACACCATATATTTT.

The rearrangement uses TRBV7-6 and TRBJ2-1; tentatively, D is TRBD2 (6 bases). The CDR3 has 15 amino acids. V was pared by 2 bases and J by 5 bases, with 13 bases between. CDR1 is SGHVS, CDR2 FNYEAQ, per germline. CDR3 protein: CASSLPTGTHNEQFF. The CDR3 DNA reads as TGTGCCAGCAGCTTACCTACCGGGACTCACAATGAGCAGTTCTTC.

DNA for the CDR3: TGTGCCAGTAGTATAGGTCCCCGGACAGGGAATAATTCACCCCTCCACTTT. Translation gives CASSIGPRTGNNSPLHF. J is TRBJ1-6 and V is TRBV19; TRBD1 matches at 8 bases. V lost 1 base to trimming and J lost 5 bases; unmatched junction nucleotides: 7. The CDR3 is 17 residues long. Germline CDR1 and CDR2: LNHDA and SQIVND (reference sequence).

This chain's CDR3 is CASSFPTSEQYF. CDR3 sequence (DNA): TGTGCCAGCAGCTTTCCCACCAGCGAGCAGTACTTC. The chain recombines TRBV7-9 with TRBJ2-7; no reliable D call. Germline assignment: CDR1 SEHNR and CDR2 FQNEAQ (reference sequence). This CDR3 contains 12 residues. V lost 3 bases and J lost 6, with 9 bases in between. Together with reference TRBV7-9 and TRBJ2-7, the CDR3 gives the full variable domain: DTGVSQNPRHKITKRGQNVTFRCDPISEHNRLYWYRQTLGQGPEFLTYFQNEAQLEKSRLLSDRFSAERPKGSFSTLEIQRTEQGDSAMYLCASSFPTSEQYFGPGTRLTVT.

This chain connects TRBV27 to TRBJ1-6; tentatively, D is TRBD1 (5 bases). This CDR3 contains 18 residues. Germline assignment: CDR1 MNHEY and CDR2 SMNVEV (reference sequence). V lost 3 bases, J lost 5 bases, and 20 bases lay in between. As DNA, the CDR3 is TGTGCCAGCAGTTTCCTCTGGGGCGCCACGTCCCATAATTCACCCCTCCACTTT. It codes for CASSFLWGATSHNSPLHF.

The CDR3 protein is CASSPEGGGRTGELFF. DNA of the CDR3: TGTGCCAGCAGTCCGGAGGGGGGCGGGAGGACCGGGGAGCTGTTTTTT. The chain employs TRBV5-6 and TRBJ2-2; 8 bases map to TRBD2. V dropped 5 bases and J dropped 5; count of bases not matched to a gene: 11. This CDR3 has 16 residues. The germline V gene encodes CDR1 SGHDT and CDR2 YYEEEE.

V is TRBV19 and J is TRBJ1-2; perhaps TRBD1 as D (5 bases). The CDR3 runs to 15 residues. V was trimmed by 3 bases and J by 4 bases, leaving 15 bases between them. CDR1 is LNHDA and CDR2 is SQIVND in the germline V gene (reference sequence). CDR3 region: CASSIPPGRIYGYTF. CDR3 bases: TGTGCCAGTAGTATTCCCCCAGGGCGGATCTATGGCTACACCTTC.

Note on this clone: One junction end disagrees with the germline gene, perhaps due to a read error. The V call is TRBV7-7, the J call TRBJ2-5, with D perhaps matching TRBD2 (5 bases). The CDR3 runs to 14 residues. Germline V gene lookup returns CDR1 SSHAT and CDR2 FNYEAQ (reference sequence). In DNA, the CDR3 is TGTGCTAGCAGCTCCTCCGGGATTCAAGAGACCCAGTACTTC. It codes for CASSSSGIQETQYF.

The rearrangement joins TRBV6-2 or TRBV6-3 to TRBJ2-5, with a tentative D call TRBD1 (6 bases). Germline V CDR1 and CDR2: MNHEY, SVGEGT. CDR3 length: 15 amino acids. V lost 4 bases and J 9 bases, leaving 21 bases between the germline ends. The CDR3 sequence is CASSFSTGRTLSQYF. CDR3 coding DNA: TGTGCCAGCAGTTTCTCCACAGGGAGAACTCTTTCCCAGTACTTC.

The J gene is TRBJ2-2, the V gene TRBV6-6; 8 nucleotides agree with TRBD2. Germline-derived CDR1 and CDR2 are MNHNY and SVGAGI (reference sequence). J was trimmed by 7 bases and V by 11 bases; bases with no gene match: 9. The CDR3 spans 13 residues. The CDR3: CASLGLVSGELFF. CDR3 bases: TGTGCCTCCCTGGGACTAGTGAGCGGGGAGCTGTTTTTT.